Below, one T cell receptor beta chain is given with its context. The sample belongs to a study of blood T cell repertoires in COVID-19. Study at large: Some COVID-19 samples were acute and others convalescent; all came from the United States, Italy and Spain.

Under the authors' procedure: Amplification from reference gene primers served as the basis for estimated nucleated cell counts. This table comes from immunoSEQ multiplex PCR, and its TCRdb copy is limited to in-frame clones, with some not included. The V and J calls and the clone size are those of that table, but D and trimming were determined from the DNA. The sample shows approximately 300,000 clones, approximately 88% of them seen only once. CDR1 SGHTA and CDR2 FQGTGA come from the germline V gene. V lost 5 bases, J lost 0 bases, and 13 bases lay in between. The length of the CDR3 is 16 residues.

The receptor comes from a young man who had recovered from COVID-19. Material for sequencing was peripheral blood. The gene calls are TRBV7-3 and TRBJ2-2, with D possibly matching TRBD1 (5 bases). CDR3 bases: TGTGCCAGCAGCCCCCGGACACCTTCGAACACCGGGGAGCTGTTTTTT. It encodes CASSPRTPSNTGELFF.